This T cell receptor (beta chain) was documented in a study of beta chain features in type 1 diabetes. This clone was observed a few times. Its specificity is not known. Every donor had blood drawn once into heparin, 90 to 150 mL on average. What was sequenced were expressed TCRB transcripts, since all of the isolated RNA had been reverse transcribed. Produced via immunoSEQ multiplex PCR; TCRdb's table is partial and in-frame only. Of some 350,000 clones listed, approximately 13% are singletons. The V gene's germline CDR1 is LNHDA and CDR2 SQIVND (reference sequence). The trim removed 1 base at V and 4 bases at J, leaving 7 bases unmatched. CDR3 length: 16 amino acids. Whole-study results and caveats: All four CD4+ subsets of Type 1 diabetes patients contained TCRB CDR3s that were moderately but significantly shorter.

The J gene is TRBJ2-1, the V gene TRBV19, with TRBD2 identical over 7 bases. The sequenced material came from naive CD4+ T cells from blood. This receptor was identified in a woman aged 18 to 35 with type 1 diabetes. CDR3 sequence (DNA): TGTGCCAGTAGTATAGGGAGAAGGCGGGAGTACAATGAGCAGTTCTTC. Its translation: CASSIGRRREYNEQFF.